This entry concerns a single T cell receptor beta chain. This specimen belongs to a study of OX40 agonist ivuxolimab in advanced cancers. Per the germline V gene, CDR1 is LNHDA and CDR2 is SQIVND (reference sequence). The V gene end was trimmed by 5 bases and the J gene end by 3 bases; junction bases not matched to a gene: 6. CDR3 length: 14 residues. Generated by immunoSEQ multiplex PCR, the TCRdb table keeps only in-frame clones and is missing some. The sample contains approximately 74,000 clones, 90% of which appear only once. The sequence came from an adult with an advanced solid tumor such as melanoma, head and neck, liver or kidney cancer. Source: CD4+ or CD8+ T cells sorted from blood, taken in a trial of the OX40 agonist ivuxolimab. The genes are TRBV19 and TRBJ2-5, with TRBD1 identical over 7 bases. The chain's CDR3 is CASSALQGKETQYF. Written as DNA, the CDR3 is TGTGCCAGTAGTGCATTACAGGGGAAAGAGACCCAGTACTTC.